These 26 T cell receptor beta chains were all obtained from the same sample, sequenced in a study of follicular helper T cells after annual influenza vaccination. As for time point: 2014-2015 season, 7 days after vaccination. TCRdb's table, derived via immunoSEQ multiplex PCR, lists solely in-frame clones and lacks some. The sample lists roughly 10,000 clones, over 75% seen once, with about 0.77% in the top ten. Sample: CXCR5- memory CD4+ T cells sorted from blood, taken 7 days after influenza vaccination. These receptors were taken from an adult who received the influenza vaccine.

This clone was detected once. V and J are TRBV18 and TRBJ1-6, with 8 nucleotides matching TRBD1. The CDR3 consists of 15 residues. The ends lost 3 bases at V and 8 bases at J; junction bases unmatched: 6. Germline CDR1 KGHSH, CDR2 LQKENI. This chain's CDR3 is CASSPGQGGYSPLHF. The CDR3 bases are TGTGCCAGCTCACCCGGACAGGGTGGTTATTCACCCCTCCACTTT.

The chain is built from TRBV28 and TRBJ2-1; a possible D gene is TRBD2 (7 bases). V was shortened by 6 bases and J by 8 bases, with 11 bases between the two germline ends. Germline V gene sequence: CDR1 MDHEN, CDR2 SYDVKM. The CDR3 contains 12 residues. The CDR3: CASRGGADEQFF. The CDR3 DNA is TGTGCCAGCAGGGGGGGGGCCGATGAGCAGTTCTTC.

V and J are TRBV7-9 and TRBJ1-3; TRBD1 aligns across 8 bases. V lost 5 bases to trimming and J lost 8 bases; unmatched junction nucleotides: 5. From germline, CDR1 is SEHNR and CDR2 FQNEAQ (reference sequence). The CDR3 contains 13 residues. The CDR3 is CASSPRGPDTIYF. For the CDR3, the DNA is TGTGCCAGCAGCCCCAGGGGGCCCGACACCATATATTTT.

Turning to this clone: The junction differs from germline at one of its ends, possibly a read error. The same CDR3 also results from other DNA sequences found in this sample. Here the CDR3 reads CAISEPGSGDETQYF. As DNA, the CDR3 is TGTGCCATCAGTGAGCCAGGGTCTGGTGATGAGACTCAGTACTTC. V usage is TRBV10-3 and J usage is TRBJ2-5, with D tentatively TRBD1 (5 bases). Germline values: CDR1 ENHRY, CDR2 SYGVKD. This CDR3 contains 15 residues.

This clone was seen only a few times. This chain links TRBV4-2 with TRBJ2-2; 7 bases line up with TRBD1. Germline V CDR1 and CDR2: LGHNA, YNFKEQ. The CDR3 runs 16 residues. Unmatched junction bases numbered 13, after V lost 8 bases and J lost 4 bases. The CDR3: CASGPRTGVFTGELFF. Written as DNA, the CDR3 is TGTGCCAGCGGGCCGCGGACAGGAGTGTTCACCGGGGAGCTGTTTTTT.

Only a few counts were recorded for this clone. The CDR3 nucleotides read TGTGCCAGCAGCCAAGTGCAGGACTATGGCTACACCTTC. Translating gives CASSQVQDYGYTF. The chain joins TRBV14 to TRBJ1-2; no clear D gene. This CDR3 region has 13 residues. Germline V lookup: CDR1 SGHDN, CDR2 FVKESK. Trimming left V 1 base short and J 3 bases short, with 6 bases between.

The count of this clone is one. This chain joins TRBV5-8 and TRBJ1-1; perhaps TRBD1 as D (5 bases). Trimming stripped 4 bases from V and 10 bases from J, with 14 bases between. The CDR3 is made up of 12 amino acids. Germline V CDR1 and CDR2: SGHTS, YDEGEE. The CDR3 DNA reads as TGTGCCAGCAGCCGGGGCCTAGATGGAGCTTTCTTT. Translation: CASSRGLDGAFF.

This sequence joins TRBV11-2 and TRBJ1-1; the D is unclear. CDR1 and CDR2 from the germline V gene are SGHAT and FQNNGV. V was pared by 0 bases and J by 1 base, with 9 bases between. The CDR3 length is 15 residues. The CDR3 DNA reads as TGTGCCAGCAGCTTAGACGGTGGGTCGAACACTGAAGCTTTCTTT. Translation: CASSLDGGSNTEAFF.

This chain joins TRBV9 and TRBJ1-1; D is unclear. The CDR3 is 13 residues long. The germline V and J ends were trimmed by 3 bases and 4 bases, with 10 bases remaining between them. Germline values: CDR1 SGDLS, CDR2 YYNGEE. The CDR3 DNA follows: TGTGCCAGCAGCGACAACACGGTCACTGAAGCTTTCTTT. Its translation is CASSDNTVTEAFF.

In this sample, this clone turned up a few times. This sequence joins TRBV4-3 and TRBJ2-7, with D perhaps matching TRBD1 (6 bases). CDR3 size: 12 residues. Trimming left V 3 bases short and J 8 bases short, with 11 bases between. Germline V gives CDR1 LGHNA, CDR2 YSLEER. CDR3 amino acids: CASSHGRGQQYF. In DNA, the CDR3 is TGCGCCAGCAGCCACGGCAGGGGCCAGCAGTACTTC.

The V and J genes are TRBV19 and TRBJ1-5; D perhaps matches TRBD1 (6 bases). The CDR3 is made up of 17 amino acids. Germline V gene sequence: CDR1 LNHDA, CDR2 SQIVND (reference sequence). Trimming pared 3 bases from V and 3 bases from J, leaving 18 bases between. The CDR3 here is CASSIPPGGANNQPQHF. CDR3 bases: TGTGCCAGTAGTATCCCTCCCGGGGGGGCCAACAATCAGCCCCAGCATTTT.

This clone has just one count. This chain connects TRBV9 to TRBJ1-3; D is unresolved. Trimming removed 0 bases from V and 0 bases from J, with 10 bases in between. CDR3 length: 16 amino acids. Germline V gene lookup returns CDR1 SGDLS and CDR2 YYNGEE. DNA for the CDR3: TGTGCCAGCAGCGTAGGGAAGGAATACTCTGGAAACACCATATATTTT. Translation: CASSVGKEYSGNTIYF. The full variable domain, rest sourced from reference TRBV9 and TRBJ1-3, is DSGVTQTPKHLITATGQRVTLRCSPRSGDLSVYWYQQSLDQGLQFLIQYYNGEERAKGNILERFSAQQFPDLHSELNLSSLELGDSALYFCASSVGKEYSGNTIYFGEGSWLTVV.

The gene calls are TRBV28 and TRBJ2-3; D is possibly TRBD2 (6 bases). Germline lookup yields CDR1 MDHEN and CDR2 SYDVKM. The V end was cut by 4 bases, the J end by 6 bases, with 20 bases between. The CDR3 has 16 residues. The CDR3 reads CASSYPGLGERDTQYF. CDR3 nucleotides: TGTGCCAGCAGTTACCCGGGACTCGGAGAGAGGGATACGCAGTATTTT.

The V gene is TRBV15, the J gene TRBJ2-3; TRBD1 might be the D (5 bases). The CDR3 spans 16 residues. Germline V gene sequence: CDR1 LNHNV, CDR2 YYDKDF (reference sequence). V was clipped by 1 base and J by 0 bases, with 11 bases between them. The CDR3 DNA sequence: TGTGCCACCAGCAGAGGTCAGGGATCTAGCACAGATACGCAGTATTTT. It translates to CATSRGQGSSTDTQYF.

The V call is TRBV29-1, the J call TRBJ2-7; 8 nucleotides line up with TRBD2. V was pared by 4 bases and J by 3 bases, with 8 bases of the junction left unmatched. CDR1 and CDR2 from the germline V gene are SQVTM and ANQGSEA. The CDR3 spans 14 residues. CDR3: CSVVGTSGNYEQYF. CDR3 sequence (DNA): TGCAGCGTTGTAGGCACTAGCGGAAACTACGAGCAGTACTTC.

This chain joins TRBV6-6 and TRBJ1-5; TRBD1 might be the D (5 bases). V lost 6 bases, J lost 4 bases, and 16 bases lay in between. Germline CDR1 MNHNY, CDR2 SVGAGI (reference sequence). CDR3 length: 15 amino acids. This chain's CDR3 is CASSLRQIANQPQHF. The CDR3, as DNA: TGTGCCAGCAGCCTTCGACAGATAGCAAATCAGCCCCAGCATTTT.

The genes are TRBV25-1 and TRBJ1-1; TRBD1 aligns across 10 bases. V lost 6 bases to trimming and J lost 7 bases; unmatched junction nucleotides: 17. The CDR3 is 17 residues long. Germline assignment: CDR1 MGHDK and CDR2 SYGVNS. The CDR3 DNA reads TGTGCCAGCAGCTCAGGATCCTGGGACAGGGGAGGAGGTGAAGCTTTCTTT. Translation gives CASSSGSWDRGGGEAFF.

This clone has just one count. The CDR3 coding sequence is TGCGCCAGCAGCGTTATGGGGACAGTTCCATCCGGGGAGCTGTTTTTT. Protein product: CASSVMGTVPSGELFF. The chain couples TRBV5-1 to TRBJ2-2, with 7 nucleotides matching TRBD1. Germline values: CDR1 SGHRS, CDR2 YFSETQ. The CDR3 has 16 residues. The junction had 12 bases not matched to a gene; V was cut back by 4 bases and J by 6 bases.

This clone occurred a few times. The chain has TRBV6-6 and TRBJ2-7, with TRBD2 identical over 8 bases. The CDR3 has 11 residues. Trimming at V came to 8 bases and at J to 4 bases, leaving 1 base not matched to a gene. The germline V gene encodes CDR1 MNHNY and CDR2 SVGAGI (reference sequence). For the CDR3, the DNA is TGTGCCAGCTCGGGGGGGTACGAGCAGTACTTC. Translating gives CASSGGYEQYF.

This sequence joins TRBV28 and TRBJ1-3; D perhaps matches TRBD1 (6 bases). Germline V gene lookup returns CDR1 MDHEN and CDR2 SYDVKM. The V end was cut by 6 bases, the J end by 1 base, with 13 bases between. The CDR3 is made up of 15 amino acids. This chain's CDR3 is CASSYQTGSGNTIYF. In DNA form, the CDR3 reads TGTGCCAGCAGCTATCAAACAGGGTCTGGAAACACCATATATTTT. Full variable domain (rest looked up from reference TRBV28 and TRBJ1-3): DVKVTQSSRYLVKRTGEKVFLECVQDMDHENMFWYRQDPGLGLRLIYFSYDVKMKEKGDIPEGYSVSREKKERFSLILESASTNQTSMYLCASSYQTGSGNTIYFGEGSWLTVV.

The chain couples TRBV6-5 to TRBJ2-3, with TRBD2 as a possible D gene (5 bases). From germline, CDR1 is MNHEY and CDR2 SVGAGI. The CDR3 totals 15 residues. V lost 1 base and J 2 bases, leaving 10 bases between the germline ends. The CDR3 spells CASSYLTGNTDTQYF. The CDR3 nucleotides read TGTGCCAGCAGTTACTTAACGGGGAACACAGATACGCAGTATTTT.

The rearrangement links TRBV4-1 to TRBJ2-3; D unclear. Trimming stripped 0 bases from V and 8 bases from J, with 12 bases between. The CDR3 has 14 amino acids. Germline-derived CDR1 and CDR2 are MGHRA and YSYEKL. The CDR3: CASSQDRVGGTQYF. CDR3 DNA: TGCGCCAGCAGCCAAGATAGGGTCGGCGGTACGCAGTATTTT.

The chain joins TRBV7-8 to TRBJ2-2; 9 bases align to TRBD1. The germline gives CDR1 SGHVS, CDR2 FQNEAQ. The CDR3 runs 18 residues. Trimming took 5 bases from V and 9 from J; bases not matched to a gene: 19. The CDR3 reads CASSPAGRGQGLMRELFF. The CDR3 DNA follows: TGTGCCAGCAGCCCCGCTGGTCGGGGACAGGGATTGATGCGGGAGCTGTTTTTT.

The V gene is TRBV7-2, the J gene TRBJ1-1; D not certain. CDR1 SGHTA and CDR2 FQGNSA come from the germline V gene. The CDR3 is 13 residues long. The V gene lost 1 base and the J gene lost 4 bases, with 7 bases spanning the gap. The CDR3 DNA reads TGTGCCAGCAGCTTAGAGAGAAGCACTGAAGCTTTCTTT. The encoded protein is CASSLERSTEAFF.

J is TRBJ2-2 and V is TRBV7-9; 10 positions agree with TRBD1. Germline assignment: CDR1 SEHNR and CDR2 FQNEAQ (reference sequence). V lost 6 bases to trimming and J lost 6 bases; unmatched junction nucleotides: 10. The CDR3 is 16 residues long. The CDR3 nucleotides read TGTGCCAGCAGTCCACAGGGACAGGGGTGGCCCGGGGAGCTGTTTTTT. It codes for CASSPQGQGWPGELFF.

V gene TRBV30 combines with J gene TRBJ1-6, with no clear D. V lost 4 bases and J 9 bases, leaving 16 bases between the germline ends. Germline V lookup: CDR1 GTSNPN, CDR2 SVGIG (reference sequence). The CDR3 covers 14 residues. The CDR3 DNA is TGTGCCTGGAATCGAGCCAGAAACGGTTCACCCCTCCACTTT. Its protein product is CAWNRARNGSPLHF. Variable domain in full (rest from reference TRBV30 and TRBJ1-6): SQTIHQWPATLVQPVGSPLSLECTVEGTSNPNLYWYRQAAGRGLQLLFYSVGIGQISSEVPQNLSASRPQDRQFILSSKKLLLSDSGFYLCAWNRARNGSPLHFGNGTRLTVT.